A selection of T cell receptor beta chains follows, all from one sample in a study of blood T cell repertoires in COVID-19. Sequencing was performed with immunoSEQ multiplex PCR; in TCRdb, only in-frame clones are kept and a portion is missing. The sample records roughly 43,000 clones, about 88% being singletons. Sequencing was done on a sample of peripheral blood. The receptors originated from a woman in her 70s in a cohort sampled during active COVID-19. Both conserved end residues are part of each CDR3. D genes are given only for firm matches. The size entry is marked missing in some rows and otherwise reads once, few, many or a size class.

D gene	J gene	V gene	clone size	CDR3 DNA	CDR3 protein
TRBD2	TRBJ2-3	TRBV4-3	once	TGCGCCAGCAGCCGATCCCGGACTAGCGGGAGGGCGCTCACAGATACGCAGTATTTT	CASSRSRTSGRALTDTQYF
TRBD2	TRBJ2-3	TRBV9	NA	TGTGCCAGCAGCGGACCTAGCGGGAGAACGGATACGCAGTATTTT	CASSGPSGRTDTQYF
NA	TRBJ1-5	TRBV28	NA	TGTGCCAGCAGTCCAGGGGTTGGACAGCCCCAGCATTTT	CASSPGVGQPQHF
NA	TRBJ2-5	TRBV3-1/TRBV3-2	NA	TGTGCCAGCAGCCACGGCGGGGCTCTCCAAGAGACCCAGTACTTC	CASSHGGALQETQYF
NA	TRBJ2-7	TRBV30	NA	TGTGCCTGGAGTGGGTCCGAGCCGTACGAGCAGTACTTC	CAWSGSEPYEQYF
NA	TRBJ1-1	TRBV28	NA	TGTGCCAGCAGTTTTGTTTTAACTGAAGCTTTCTTT	CASSFVLTEAFF
NA	TRBJ2-3	TRBV7-2	NA	TGTGCCAGCAGCTTAGTCTCGACAGAATTCACAGATACGCAGTATTTT	CASSLVSTEFTDTQYF
NA	TRBJ2-7	TRBV30	NA	TGTGCCTGGAGTTTCGGGTGGGAGCCCACCTACGAGCAGTACTTC	CAWSFGWEPTYEQYF
NA	TRBJ1-1	TRBV9	NA	TGTGCCAGCAGCGGCGCTGGGGGGAAGGGTGAAGCTTTCTTT	CASSGAGGKGEAFF
NA	TRBJ2-6	TRBV10-3	NA	TGTGCCATCAGTGAGTCACGGGGGAGGTCCTCTGGGGCCAACGTCCTGACTTTC	CAISESRGRSSGANVLTF
TRBD1	TRBJ2-7	TRBV4-1	few	TGCGCCAGCAGCCAAGATTGGGGACAGGGCTTCAACGAGCAGTACTTC	CASSQDWGQGFNEQYF
NA	TRBJ1-2	TRBV11-2	NA	TGTGCCAGCAGCTTAGTGCGGGGCTGGGGGTATGGCTACACCTTC	CASSLVRGWGYGYTF
NA	TRBJ1-1	TRBV27	NA	TGTGCCAGCATAGGGGCCTTGAACACTGAAGCTTTCTTT	CASIGALNTEAFF
TRBD1	TRBJ1-6	TRBV6-5	NA	TGTGCCAGCAGTTGGGACAGCCAGTCCTCCCTTTCATCCCTCCACTTT	CASSWDSQSSLSSLHF
TRBD1	TRBJ2-2	TRBV7-9	NA	TGTGCCAGCAGCTCATGGACAGGGACCACCGGGGAGCTGTTTTTT	CASSSWTGTTGELFF
TRBD2	TRBJ2-7	TRBV5-1	NA	TGCGCCAGCAGCGCATTAGCGGGCGCCTCCTACGAGCAGTACTTC	CASSALAGASYEQYF
NA	TRBJ1-6	TRBV6-5	NA	TGTGCCAGCAAAGGCCCTGGGGAGAATTCACCCCTCCACTTT	CASKGPGENSPLHF
NA	TRBJ1-1	TRBV9	NA	TGTGCCAGCAGCGTTGTTAGCGGGACTGAAGCTTTCTTT	CASSVVSGTEAFF
TRBD2	TRBJ2-7	TRBV4-1	NA	TGCGCCAGCAGCCAAGACGGACTAGCGGGAGTCGGTAGCTCCTACGAGCAGTACTTC	CASSQDGLAGVGSSYEQYF
NA	TRBJ2-1	TRBV4-3	NA	TGCGCCAGCAGCCAAGTACCAGGGGGGCAGCAGTTCTTC	CASSQVPGGQQFF
NA	TRBJ2-7	TRBV24-1	NA	TGTGCCACCAGTGCGGATCGGGACGAGCAGTACTTC	CATSADRDEQYF
TRBD1	TRBJ2-1	TRBV5-4	few	TGTGCCAGCAGCCCCAGGACAGGTGCCTACAATGAGCAGTTCTTC	CASSPRTGAYNEQFF
TRBD2	TRBJ2-1	TRBV11-2	NA	TGTGCCAGCAGCTCGGGACTAGATGGCGGGCATGAGCAGTTCTTC	CASSSGLDGGHEQFF
NA	TRBJ2-7	TRBV10-3	few	TGTGCCATCAGTGAAAAGGGGGCCTACGAGCAGTACTTC	CAISEKGAYEQYF
TRBD2	TRBJ2-2	TRBV25-1	once	TGTGCCAGCCAACGGACTAGTATAATCCCCGGGGAGCTGTTTTTT	CASQRTSIIPGELFF
TRBD2	TRBJ2-1	TRBV2	NA	TGTGCCAGCAGGGCCCGACTAGCGGGAGGGGATGAGCAGTTCTTC	CASRARLAGGDEQFF
NA	TRBJ2-2	TRBV5-3	NA	TGTGCCAGAAGCGCCGCAGAACGGGAGAGGCACACCGGGGAGCTGTTTTTT	CARSAAERERHTGELFF
NA	TRBJ1-4	TRBV27	NA	TGTGCCAGCAGTTTATTTGGGACACCTAATGAAAAACTGTTTTTT	CASSLFGTPNEKLFF
TRBD1	TRBJ1-5	TRBV30	NA	TGTGCCTGGAGTCGGGACAGGGGAAACCAGCCCCAGCATTTT	CAWSRDRGNQPQHF
TRBD2	TRBJ2-1	TRBV5-1	NA	TGCGCCAGCAGCATACTAGCGGGAGGGATCAATGAGCAGTTCTTC	CASSILAGGINEQFF
NA	TRBJ1-2	TRBV7-9	NA	TGTGCCAGCAGCCTTTTCGGCGGTGCAGCCGGCTACACCTTC	CASSLFGGAAGYTF
NA	TRBJ2-7	TRBV11-2	NA	TGTGCCAGCAGCTTAGCGGCTCCGGGGAACGAGCAGTACTTC	CASSLAAPGNEQYF
TRBD1	TRBJ2-5	TRBV30	once	TGTGCCTGGAGCCGACAGGGAGAGACCCAGTACTTC	CAWSRQGETQYF
TRBD1	TRBJ2-2	TRBV3-1/TRBV3-2	NA	TGTGCCAGCACGGACAGGGGGCATTATTCCGGGGAGCTGTTTTTT	CASTDRGHYSGELFF
TRBD2	TRBJ2-1	TRBV5-4	NA	TGTGCCAGCAGCTTGGTACTAGCGGGAGGAGGTGAGCAGTTCTTC	CASSLVLAGGGEQFF
NA	TRBJ1-3	TRBV11-3	NA	TGTGCCAGCAGCGATGACAGTGGAAACACCATATATTTT	CASSDDSGNTIYF
NA	TRBJ2-1	TRBV29-1	NA	TGCAGCGTTGCGGTTTACTCCTACAATGAGCAGTTCTTC	CSVAVYSYNEQFF
TRBD2	TRBJ2-3	TRBV28	NA	TGTGCCAGCAGTTTATCGGGGACTAGCTCAGATACGCAGTATTTT	CASSLSGTSSDTQYF
NA	TRBJ2-2	TRBV24-1	NA	TGTGCCACCAGTGATTCGAGCAGGCTTCTGAACACCGGGGAGCTGTTTTTT	CATSDSSRLLNTGELFF
TRBD1	TRBJ1-1	TRBV7-9	NA	TGTGCCAGCAGCCCAGGGGGCAGGACGAAGGATTTCTTT	CASSPGGRTKDFF
NA	TRBJ2-3	TRBV19	NA	TGTGCCAGTAGTGCCCCTGGGGGCGTAGAGTTCACAGATACGCAGTATTTT	CASSAPGGVEFTDTQYF
TRBD2	TRBJ2-5	TRBV7-7	NA	TGTGCTAGCAGCCGCGACGGACTAGCGGGATATGGTGAGACCCAGTACTTC	CASSRDGLAGYGETQYF
NA	TRBJ2-7	TRBV19	NA	TGTGCCAGTAGTATCGAACACAGGAGATACGAGCAGTACTTC	CASSIEHRRYEQYF
NA	TRBJ2-7	TRBV5-1	NA	TGCGCCAGCACCCCGGACAGCTACGAGCAGTACTTC	CASTPDSYEQYF